This T cell receptor (beta chain) is from a study of T cells after somatic rescue of genetic block. This table comes from immunoSEQ multiplex PCR, and its TCRdb copy is limited to in-frame clones, with some not included. Seen here are 110,000 or so clones, 90% to 95% observed once, and the top ten hold around 1.5%. The CDR3 runs 15 residues. Between the trimmed V and J ends, which lost 1 base and 5 bases, there was a span of 14 bases. Per the germline V gene, CDR1 is SEHNR and CDR2 is FQNEAQ (reference sequence). Source material: peripheral blood mononuclear cells (PBMCs). The chain links TRBV7-9 to TRBJ2-5; no reliable D call. This receptor was obtained from a woman younger than 35. CDR3 bases: TGTGCCAGCAGCTTAGGTTCCGCGATAATGGAGACCCAGTACTTC. It codes for CASSLGSAIMETQYF.